The text below deals with one T cell receptor beta chain. A few counts support this clonotype. Its cognate antigen has yet to be identified. No quality values exist for individual bases; no much larger clone is one base distant. Libraries came from 5' RACE. The instrument was a NextSeq 500. To correct for sequencing error and PCR bias, the TCR library protocol tagged individual cDNA molecules with unique molecular identifiers. Both TCR alpha and beta chains were sequenced, and tight co-correlation was observed between alpha and beta sequence abundances in each sample. The paper's data handling went like this. Decombinator V4 was used to perform V gene, J gene and CDR3 annotation of TCR sequences. Expanded TCRs were defined as changing significantly between any two time points under a Poisson model with p below 0.0001. TCR abundances were normalised to the total number of TCRs sequenced per sample and expressed as counts per million. TRAV1-2 paired with TRAJ12, TRAJ20 or TRAJ33 defined MAIT TCRs, while TRAV10 paired with TRAJ18 defined iNKT TCRs. VDJdb, accessed on 1 November 2021, was searched for TCRs annotated for CMV, EBV and SARS-CoV-2, and TCRs annotated for more than one antigen were excluded. Starting from the raw public reads, TCRdb applied fastp trimming at Q25, assembled clones with MiXCR and retained in-frame beta chains. Rows are unified per CDR3 protein, each entry keeping the most common DNA and genes. The V and J calls shown here were made by TCRdb, not taken from the authors' results. Present in this sample are 50,000 to 60,000 distinct CDR3 sequences, approximately 9.7% of which were seen just once. The top ten clonotypes cover less than 25% of the sample.

Including the terminal cysteine and phenylalanine, the CDR3 comprises 13 residues. Just CDR3 DNA is preserved here, 39 bases in frame from base 1. The trim is 5 bases for V and 1 base for J, with a gap of 8 bases between the germline ends. This entry comes from a study of early T cells in non-severe SARS-CoV-2 infection (dated by TCRdb to the early 2020s). A note on the overall study: Bulk RNA from unsorted whole blood was used for TCR sequencing, so alpha and beta chains could not be paired. On the study overall, not on this receptor specifically: VDJdb matching was skewed toward anti-spike CD8 responses and likely underestimated virus-specific expansions, missing private and CD4 specificities.

This was a case-control study nested in a cohort of healthcare workers in London, UK, who had nasopharyngeal swab PCR tests and blood samples taken every week. Between 23 and 31 March 2020, the week of the UK lockdown, healthcare workers were enrolled and then followed up weekly for as long as 16 weeks. The origin of this receptor is an adult who was a healthcare worker with PCR-confirmed SARS-CoV-2 infection or an uninfected control (not recorded which). The sample consisted of whole blood. Rearrangement joined TRBV12-3 or TRBV12-4 to TRBJ1-1, with the D gene uncertain. Read as DNA, the sequence is TGTGCCAGCAGTGAGGCACCGAACACTGAAGCTTTCTTT. Its product reads: CASSEAPNTEAFF.